This T cell receptor beta chain was captured in a study of blood T cell repertoires in COVID-19. Study in general: Spain, Italy and the United States supplied samples that represented acute and convalescent COVID-19.

There are 15 residues in the CDR3. Trimming removed 1 base from V and 7 bases from J, with 14 bases in between. Germline CDR1 reads SEHNR; CDR2 reads FQNEAQ (reference sequence). Original processing notes: Reference gene primer amplification gave nucleated cell count estimates. Assay: immunoSEQ multiplex PCR; the TCRdb copy retains only in-frame clones and omits some. For V, J and clone size, that table is used; D and trimming come from the DNA. The table records about 200,000 clones, 65% to 85% of them present only once. The clonotype comes from a woman aged 40 to 49 with acute COVID-19. The sample was PBMCs or T cells enriched from blood (not recorded which). The chain recombines TRBV7-9 with TRBJ2-4; D might be TRBD1 (6 bases). The CDR3: CASSLVQGGINIQYF. The CDR3 DNA follows: TGTGCCAGCAGCTTAGTACAGGGCGGAATCAACATTCAGTACTTC.